Detailed here is one T cell receptor (beta chain). The sample belongs to a study of blood T cell repertoires in COVID-19. The authors' processing: Nucleated cell number was recorded as an estimate derived from reference gene primer amplification. The repertoire was sequenced with immunoSEQ multiplex PCR; TCRdb's copy has only in-frame clones and lacks some. That table supplies the V and J calls and clone size; D and trimming were determined from the DNA. Of about 160,000 clones in the sample, roughly 80% are singletons; the top ten hold roughly 8.4%. Material: peripheral blood. This TCR came from a man aged 60 to 75 with acute or convalescent COVID-19.

This CDR3 reads CASSSLGQGSYEQYF. In DNA form, the CDR3 reads TGTGCCAGCAGTTCCCTCGGACAGGGTTCCTACGAGCAGTACTTC. The chain recombines TRBV28 with TRBJ2-7; 8 bases agree with TRBD1. Germline CDR1 MDHEN, CDR2 SYDVKM. This CDR3 has 15 residues. V trimming: 4 bases; J trimming: 1 base; junction bases outside the gene matches: 6.